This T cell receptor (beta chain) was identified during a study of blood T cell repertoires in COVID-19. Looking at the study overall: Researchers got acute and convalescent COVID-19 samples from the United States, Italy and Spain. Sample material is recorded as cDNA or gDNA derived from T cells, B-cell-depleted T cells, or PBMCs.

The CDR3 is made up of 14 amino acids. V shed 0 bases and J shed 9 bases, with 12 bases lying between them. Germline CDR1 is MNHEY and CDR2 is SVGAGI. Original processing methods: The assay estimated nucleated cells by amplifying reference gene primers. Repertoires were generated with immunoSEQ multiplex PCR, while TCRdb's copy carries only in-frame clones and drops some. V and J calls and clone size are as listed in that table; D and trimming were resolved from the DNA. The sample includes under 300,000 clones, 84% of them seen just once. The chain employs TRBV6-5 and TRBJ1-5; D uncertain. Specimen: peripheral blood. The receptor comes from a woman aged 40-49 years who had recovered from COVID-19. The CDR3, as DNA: TGTGCCAGCAGTTACTCAATGGGCCGGCGGCCCCAGCATTTT. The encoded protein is CASSYSMGRRPQHF.